This TCR beta chain was sequenced in a study of blood T cell repertoires in COVID-19. Trimming cost V 4 bases and J 4 bases; bases outside gene matches: 9. CDR3 length: 15 amino acids. Germline CDR1 reads KGHDR; CDR2 reads SFDVKD. Clones were sequenced by immunoSEQ multiplex PCR, and TCRdb holds only the in-frame ones, with some missing. The sample contains 200,000 to 300,000 clones, approximately 80% of which appear only once. The chain uses TRBV24-1 and TRBJ2-7; 7 bases are a match to TRBD1. This receptor was taken from a woman aged 55 to 70 with active or convalescent COVID-19. The sequencing input was peripheral blood. CDR3 amino acids: CATSDPRDSPYEQYF. Written as DNA, the CDR3 is TGTGCCACCAGTGACCCCCGGGACAGTCCGTACGAGCAGTACTTC.